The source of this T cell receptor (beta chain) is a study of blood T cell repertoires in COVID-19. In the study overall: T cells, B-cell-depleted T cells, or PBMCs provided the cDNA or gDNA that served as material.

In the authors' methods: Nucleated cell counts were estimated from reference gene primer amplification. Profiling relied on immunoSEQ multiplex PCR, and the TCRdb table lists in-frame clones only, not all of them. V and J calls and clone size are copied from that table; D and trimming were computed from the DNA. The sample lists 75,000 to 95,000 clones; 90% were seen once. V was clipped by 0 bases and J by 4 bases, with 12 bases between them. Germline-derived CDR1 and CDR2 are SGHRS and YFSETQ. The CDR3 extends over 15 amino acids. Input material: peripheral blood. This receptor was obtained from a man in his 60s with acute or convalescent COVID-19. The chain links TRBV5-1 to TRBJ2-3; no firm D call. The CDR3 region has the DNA TGCGCCAGCAGCTTGGATCTCCTGGGCGCAGATACGCAGTATTTT. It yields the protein CASSLDLLGADTQYF.